This T cell receptor beta chain appears in the sequencing data of a study of PD-L1 blockade in urothelial cancer. Whole-study findings and limits: When measured at 3 weeks, tumor-associated blood clones expanded more in durable-benefit patients.

Sequencing was performed with immunoSEQ multiplex PCR; in TCRdb, only in-frame clones are kept and a portion is missing. In the table there are about 81,000 clones, 70% to 90% of which are singletons. Germline CDR1 reads MNHEY; CDR2 reads SMNVEV (reference sequence). The CDR3 loop spans 14 amino acids. V was pared by 5 bases and J by 3 bases, with 4 bases of the junction left unmatched. Concerning this clone itself: Its antigen remains unidentified.

Time point in this sample: pretreatment peripheral blood. V gene TRBV27 combines with J gene TRBJ2-3; 8 bases match TRBD2. The source was PBMCs, collected around atezolizumab (anti-PD-L1) treatment. The receptor's source is a woman of 80 years or more with urothelial cancer. CDR3 region: CASSLLAGTDTQYF. In DNA, the CDR3 is TGTGCCAGCAGTCTCTTAGCGGGGACAGATACGCAGTATTTT.